The entry below describes one T cell receptor (beta chain). Its antigen is unknown. No quality values exist for individual bases; no much larger clone is one base distant. This specimen belongs to a study of cytotoxic CD8 clonotypes in ibrutinib-treated CLL (dated by TCRdb to the early 2020s). In the study overall: The cohort had 11 relapsed/refractory and around 15 treatment-naive patients; about 17 were IGHV unmutated. Of the approximately 90 people in the trial, some 28 had longitudinal samples available. Responses were partial in roughly 25 patients and complete in 2; after median approximately 66 months follow-up, roughly 14 stayed in remission and 12 progressed. An average of about 260,000 productive templates and tens of thousands of productive rearrangements was obtained per sample. Cryopreserved peripheral blood mononuclear cells were collected at three points: before therapy, at response, and at either sustained remission or disease progression. Response samples were obtained after a median of 12 months of treatment, with a range of roughly 6 to 40 months. All remission and progressive disease samples were collected while patients were still receiving ibrutinib. The study at large found these results: At ibrutinib response clonality went up, during sustained remission it held steady, and at progression it dropped back toward baseline. Public clonotypes were rare and either contracted or stayed stable during treatment, and the rise in clonality at ibrutinib response reflected the expansion of private clonotypes. Sampling times were not matched between sustained-remission and progressing patients, and lymph node repertoires were not studied. Baseline clonality was found to be higher than that of age-matched healthy donors and was strongly correlated with circulating CD8+ T-cell counts.

CDR1 and CDR2 are read off the germline V gene as MNHGY and SVAAGI. CDR3 length: 18 amino acids, cysteine to phenylalanine. Left in the record is the CDR3 DNA by itself, 54 bases read in frame from the first base. The germline ends are 20 bases apart after V is trimmed by 2 bases and J by 3 bases. For TCR beta library preparation, roughly 2 micrograms of genomic DNA was extracted from cryopreserved PBMCs. Longitudinal blood samples from CLL patients on ibrutinib monotherapy underwent high-throughput TCR beta sequencing. The patients took part in an open-label, single-center phase 2 trial of ibrutinib monotherapy. On a MiSeq, deep resolution sequencing aimed for a depth between 1 in 1 million and 1 in 200,000 T cells, with each clonotype covered roughly 10x on average. The immunoSEQ hsTCRB Kit was used to generate the TCR beta libraries. Per the original workflow: ImmunoSEQ Data Assistant and ImmunoSEQ Analyzer were used for data analysis, and V, D and J genes were assigned according to IMGT definitions. Clonality, which ranges from 0 to 1, was calculated as one minus the normalized Shannon entropy of productive rearrangement frequencies. Public clonotype analysis was restricted to overrepresented clonotypes comprising at least 0.05% of each patient's repertoire. Thirteen age-matched healthy donor repertoires from immuneACCESS were used as controls for clonality. TCRdb stores this immuneACCESS table with in-frame sequences only. Part of the clones is absent; in the studies checked, under half of the shortfall reflects unresolved V genes, and no reason is known for the rest. The V and J calls and clone size were taken over from that table, and D and trimming were inferred from the DNA. Counted in this sample were fewer than 400,000 clones; roughly 70% of them appeared once. The ten largest clones add up to roughly 6.8% of the sample.

The sample was PBMCs, taken after 36 months of ibrutinib treatment. This clonotype originated in a human donor with chronic lymphocytic leukemia. The chain links TRBV6-9 with TRBJ1-5, with the D gene too uncertain to name. The DNA sequence is given as TGTGCCAGCAGTTATGGATGCCGGGCAGGATTAATCAATCAGCCCCAGCATTTT. Its coded protein is CASSYGCRAGLINQPQHF.